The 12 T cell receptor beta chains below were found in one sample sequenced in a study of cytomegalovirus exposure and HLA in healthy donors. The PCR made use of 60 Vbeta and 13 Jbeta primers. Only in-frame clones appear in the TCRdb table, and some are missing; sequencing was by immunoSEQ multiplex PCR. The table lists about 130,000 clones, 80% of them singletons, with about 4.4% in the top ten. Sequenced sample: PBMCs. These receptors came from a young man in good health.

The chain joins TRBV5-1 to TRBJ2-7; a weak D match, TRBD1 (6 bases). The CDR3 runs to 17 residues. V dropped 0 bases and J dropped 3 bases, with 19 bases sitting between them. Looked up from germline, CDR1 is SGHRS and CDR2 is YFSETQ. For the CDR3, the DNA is TGCGCCAGCAGCTTGGAAGATGTCGGACAGATCATCTACGAGCAGTACTTC. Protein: CASSLEDVGQIIYEQYF. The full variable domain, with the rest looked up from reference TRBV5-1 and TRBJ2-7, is KAGVTQTPRYLIKTRGQQVTLSCSPISGHRSVSWYQQTPGQGLQFLFEYFSETQRNKGNFPGRFSGRQFSNSRSEMNVSTLELGDSALYLCASSLEDVGQIIYEQYFGPGTRLTVT.

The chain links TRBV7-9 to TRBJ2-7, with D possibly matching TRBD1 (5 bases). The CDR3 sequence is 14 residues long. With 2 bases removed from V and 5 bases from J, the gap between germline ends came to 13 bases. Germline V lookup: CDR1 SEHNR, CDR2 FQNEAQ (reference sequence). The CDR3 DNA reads TGTGCCAGCAGCTTATCAGGGAATCCCCACGAGCAGTACTTC. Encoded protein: CASSLSGNPHEQYF.

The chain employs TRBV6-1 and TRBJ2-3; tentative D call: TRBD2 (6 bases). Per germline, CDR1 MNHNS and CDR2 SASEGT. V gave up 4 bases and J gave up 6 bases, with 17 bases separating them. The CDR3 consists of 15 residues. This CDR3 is CASSGRGVLGDTQYF. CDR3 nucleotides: TGTGCCAGCAGTGGGCGCGGGGTCCTTGGCGATACGCAGTATTTT.

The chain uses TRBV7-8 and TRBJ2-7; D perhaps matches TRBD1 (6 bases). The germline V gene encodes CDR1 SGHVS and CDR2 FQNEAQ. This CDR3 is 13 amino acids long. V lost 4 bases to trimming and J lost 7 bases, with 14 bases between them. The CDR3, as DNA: TGTGCCAGCAGCTCAGGGGTTCTAGGTGAGCAGTACTTC. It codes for CASSSGVLGEQYF.

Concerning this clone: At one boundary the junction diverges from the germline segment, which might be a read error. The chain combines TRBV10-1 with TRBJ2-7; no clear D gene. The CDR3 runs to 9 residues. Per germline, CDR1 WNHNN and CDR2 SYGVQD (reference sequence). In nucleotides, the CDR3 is TGCGCCACCATCTACCAGCAGTACTTC. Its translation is CATIYQQYF.

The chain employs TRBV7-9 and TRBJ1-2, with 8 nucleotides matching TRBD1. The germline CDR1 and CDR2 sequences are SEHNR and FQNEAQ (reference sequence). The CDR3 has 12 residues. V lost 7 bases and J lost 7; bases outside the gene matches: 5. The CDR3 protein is CASTRQGSGYTF. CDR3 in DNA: TGTGCCAGCACCCGACAGGGGAGTGGCTACACCTTC.

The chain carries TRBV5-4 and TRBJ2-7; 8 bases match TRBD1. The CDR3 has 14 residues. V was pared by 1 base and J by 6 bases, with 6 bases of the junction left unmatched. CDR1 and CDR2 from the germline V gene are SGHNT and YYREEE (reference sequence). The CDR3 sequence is CASSLYQGAGEQYF. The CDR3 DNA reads TGTGCCAGCAGCTTGTACCAGGGGGCTGGCGAGCAGTACTTC.

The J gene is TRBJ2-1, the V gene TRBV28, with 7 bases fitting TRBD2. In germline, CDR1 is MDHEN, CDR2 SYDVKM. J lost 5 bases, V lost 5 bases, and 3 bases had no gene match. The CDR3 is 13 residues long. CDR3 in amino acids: CASSTGLDNEQFF. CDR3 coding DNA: TGTGCCAGCAGTACTGGACTAGACAATGAGCAGTTCTTC. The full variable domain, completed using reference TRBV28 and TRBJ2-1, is DVKVTQSSRYLVKRTGEKVFLECVQDMDHENMFWYRQDPGLGLRLIYFSYDVKMKEKGDIPEGYSVSREKKERFSLILESASTNQTSMYLCASSTGLDNEQFFGPGTRLTVL.

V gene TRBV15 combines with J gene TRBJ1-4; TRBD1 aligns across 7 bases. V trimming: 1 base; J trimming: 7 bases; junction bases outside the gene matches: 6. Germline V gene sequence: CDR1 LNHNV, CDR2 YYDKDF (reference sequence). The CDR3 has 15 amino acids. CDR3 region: CATSRAQGDSEKLFF. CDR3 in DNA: TGTGCCACCAGCAGAGCGCAGGGGGATTCTGAAAAACTGTTTTTT.

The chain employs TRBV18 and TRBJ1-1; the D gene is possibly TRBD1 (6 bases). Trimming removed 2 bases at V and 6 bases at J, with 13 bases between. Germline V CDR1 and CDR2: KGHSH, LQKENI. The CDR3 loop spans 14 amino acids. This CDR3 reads CASSPDTGLSEAFF. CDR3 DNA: TGTGCCAGCTCACCAGACACAGGGTTGTCTGAAGCTTTCTTT.

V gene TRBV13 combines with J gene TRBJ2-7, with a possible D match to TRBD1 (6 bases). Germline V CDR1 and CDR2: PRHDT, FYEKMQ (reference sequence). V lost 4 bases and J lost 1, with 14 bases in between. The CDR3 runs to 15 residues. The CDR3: CASSSNDGQSYEQYF. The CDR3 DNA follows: TGTGCCAGCAGCTCAAACGATGGACAGTCCTACGAGCAGTACTTC.

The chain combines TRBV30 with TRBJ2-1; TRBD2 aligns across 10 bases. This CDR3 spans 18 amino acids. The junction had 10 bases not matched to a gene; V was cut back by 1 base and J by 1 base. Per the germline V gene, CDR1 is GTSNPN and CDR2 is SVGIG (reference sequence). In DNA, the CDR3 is TGTGCCTGGAGTGGGCTTAGCGGGAGGCGGAGGTCCTACAATGAGCAGTTCTTC. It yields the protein CAWSGLSGRRRSYNEQFF.